Shown below are 32 T cell receptor beta chains from a single sample sequenced in a study of T cell responses to AZD1222 COVID-19 vaccine. Repertoires were generated with immunoSEQ multiplex PCR, while TCRdb's copy carries only in-frame clones and drops some. This table has approximately 69,000 clones, over 80% appearing once. The sample in question was peripheral blood, obtained 28 days after the second AZD1222 dose. The receptor set was obtained from an adult who received the AZD1222 COVID-19 vaccine.

The chain links TRBV5-4 to TRBJ1-3; D ambiguous. Germline values: CDR1 SGHNT, CDR2 YYREEE (reference sequence). This CDR3 spans 17 amino acids. V was cut by 3 bases and J by 0 bases, with 16 bases left in between. The CDR3 DNA follows: TGTGCCAGCAGCTCTGAACCGCAGTTTATCTCTGGAAACACCATATATTTT. Protein: CASSSEPQFISGNTIYF.

The genes are TRBV21-1 and TRBJ1-3. TRBV21-1 is assigned pseudogene status. CDR3 length: 14 amino acids. The CDR3 here is CASRGPLSGNTIYF. Here the CDR3 DNA reads TGTGCCAGCAGGGGACCGCTCTCTGGAAACACCATATATTTT.

The CDR3 loop reads CASSQGQDPNEKLFF. The CDR3, as DNA: TGCGCCAGCAGCCAGGGACAGGACCCCAATGAAAAACTGTTTTTT. The rearrangement joins TRBV4-1 to TRBJ1-4; 8 bases align to TRBD1. The V segment lost 3 bases and the J segment 5 bases; nucleotides outside the gene matches: 5. CDR3 length: 15 amino acids. Germline V gives CDR1 MGHRA, CDR2 YSYEKL.

This clone has more than one count but fewer than ten. This chain joins TRBV2 and TRBJ2-7, with TRBD2 matching over 10 bases. V gave up 1 base and J gave up 2 bases; unmatched junction bases: 2. CDR1 and CDR2 from the germline V gene are SNHLY and FYNNEI. There are 15 residues in the CDR3. DNA of the CDR3: TGTGCCAGCAGTGAAGGGCTAGCGGGAGCCTACGAGCAGTACTTC. Translated: CASSEGLAGAYEQYF. Full variable domain (outside the CDR3, taken from reference TRBV2 and TRBJ2-7): EPEVTQTPSHQVTQMGQEVILRCVPISNHLYFYWYRQILGQKVEFLVSFYNNEISEKSEIFDDQFSVERPDGSNFTLKIRSTKLEDSAMYFCASSEGLAGAYEQYFGPGTRLTVT.

The rearrangement links TRBV12-5 to TRBJ2-5; 10 bases agree with TRBD1. The CDR3 contains 15 residues. V trimming: 6 bases; J trimming: 4 bases; junction bases outside the gene matches: 8. Germline CDR1 LGHNT, CDR2 FRNRAP. CDR3 coding DNA: TGTGCTAGTGGCGCCGGGACAGGGGTCGGAGAGACCCAGTACTTC. Its translation: CASGAGTGVGETQYF.

The sample holds one count of this clone. The chain has TRBV5-1 and TRBJ2-5, with a possible D match to TRBD2 (5 bases). The CDR3 spans 15 residues. V was shortened by 1 base and J by 2 bases, with 12 bases between the two germline ends. In germline, CDR1 is SGHRS, CDR2 YFSETQ. Here the CDR3 DNA reads TGCGCCAGCAGCTTGAGTGGAGGACCACAAGAGACCCAGTACTTC. Encoded protein: CASSLSGGPQETQYF.

The CDR3 reads CSAQGYEQYF. The CDR3 nucleotides are TGCAGCGCCCAGGGCTACGAGCAGTACTTC. The chain is built from TRBV29-1 and TRBJ2-7, with a tentative D call TRBD1 (5 bases). Trimming removed 7 bases from V and 3 bases from J, with 7 bases in between. Germline V lookup: CDR1 SQVTM, CDR2 ANQGSEA. The CDR3 spans 10 residues.

This clone was counted a single time. The J gene is TRBJ2-7, the V gene TRBV6-5; TRBD2 matches at 7 bases. The V segment lost 0 bases and the J segment 0 bases; nucleotides outside the gene matches: 5. The germline CDR1 and CDR2 sequences are MNHEY and SVGAGI. The CDR3 length is 16 residues. In DNA, the CDR3 is TGTGCCAGCAGTTACTCGGGGCTAGCGGACTCCTACGAGCAGTACTTC. Translation gives CASSYSGLADSYEQYF.

The chain carries TRBV2 and TRBJ1-1, with unresolved D. V lost 6 bases and J lost 0, with 8 bases in between. CDR3 length: 13 residues. Germline V gives CDR1 SNHLY, CDR2 FYNNEI. The CDR3 protein is CASSRTVNTEAFF. The DNA for the CDR3 is TGTGCCAGCAGCCGGACGGTGAACACTGAAGCTTTCTTT.

The genes are TRBV19 and TRBJ1-5, with 9 bases aligning to TRBD1. The germline V gene encodes CDR1 LNHDA and CDR2 SQIVND (reference sequence). V shed 5 bases and J 6 bases; nucleotides not matched to a gene: 8. The length of the CDR3 is 15 residues. The CDR3 sequence is CASSVGQGGIQPQHF. The CDR3 coding sequence is TGTGCCAGTAGTGTGGGACAGGGAGGGATTCAGCCCCAGCATTTT.

V is TRBV13 and J is TRBJ2-2; 7 nucleotides align to TRBD2. Looked up from germline, CDR1 is PRHDT and CDR2 is FYEKMQ (reference sequence). The length of the CDR3 is 17 residues. V trimming: 5 bases; J trimming: 5 bases; junction bases outside the gene matches: 14. As DNA, the CDR3 is TGTGCCAGCAGCCCCGTGGGGGGGATCGAATGGACCGGGGAGCTGTTTTTT. Protein product: CASSPVGGIEWTGELFF. Full variable domain (remainder filled in from reference TRBV13 and TRBJ2-2): AAGVIQSPRHLIKEKRETATLKCYPIPRHDTVYWYQQGPGQDPQFLISFYEKMQSDKGSIPDRFSAQQFSDYHSELNMSSLELGDSALYFCASSPVGGIEWTGELFFGEGSRLTVL.

The gene calls are TRBV25-1 and TRBJ1-1; no clear D gene. The CDR3 is made up of 11 amino acids. The V and J ends lost 4 bases and 11 bases respectively, with 11 bases between them. Germline CDR1 reads MGHDK; CDR2 reads SYGVNS. The CDR3 DNA is TGTGCCAGCAGTGTCGGAGGGTCGGCTTTCTTT. Its translation: CASSVGGSAFF.

The CDR3 sequence: CASSLAGAISYNEQFF. CDR3 nucleotides: TGTGCCAGCAGCTTAGCGGGGGCGATCTCCTACAATGAGCAGTTCTTC. This chain uses TRBV7-8 with TRBJ2-1; the D gene is possibly TRBD1 (6 bases). This CDR3 is built from 16 residues. V lost 0 bases to trimming and J lost 0 bases, with 9 bases between them. The germline V gene encodes CDR1 SGHVS and CDR2 FQNEAQ.

The chain carries TRBV5-1 and TRBJ2-3, with D tentatively TRBD2 (7 bases). Trimming stripped 0 bases from V and 2 bases from J, with 19 bases between. Germline CDR1 SGHRS, CDR2 YFSETQ. The CDR3 sequence is 18 residues long. DNA of the CDR3: TGCGCCAGCAGCTTGGCCACTATACAGGGAGGGGCCACAGATACGCAGTATTTT. Translation: CASSLATIQGGATDTQYF.

The DNA of the CDR3 is TGTGCCAGCTCACCAATAGCGTTGACAGGGGGTACCTACAATGAGCAGTTCTTC. Its translation: CASSPIALTGGTYNEQFF. This chain uses TRBV18 with TRBJ2-1; 9 nucleotides agree with TRBD1. The CDR3 spans 18 residues. The trim removed 2 bases at V and 2 bases at J, leaving 10 bases unmatched. Per the germline V gene, CDR1 is KGHSH and CDR2 is LQKENI.

This chain links TRBV7-9 with TRBJ2-7, with 9 bases that match TRBD1. The V and J ends lost 2 bases and 1 base, in that order; junction bases with no gene match: 3. The CDR3 totals 15 residues. Germline CDR1 and CDR2: SEHNR and FQNEAQ (reference sequence). CDR3 bases: TGTGCCAGCAGCTTACCCGACAGGGGGTCCTACGAGCAGTACTTC. Translation: CASSLPDRGSYEQYF.

J is TRBJ2-7 and V is TRBV19, with 8 bases aligning to TRBD2. Trimming removed 5 bases from V and 8 bases from J; junction bases left unmatched: 11. The CDR3 consists of 14 residues. CDR1 LNHDA and CDR2 SQIVND come from the germline V gene (reference sequence). The CDR3 sequence: CASSFPGTSRQQYF. The CDR3 DNA follows: TGTGCCAGTAGTTTTCCCGGGACTAGTAGACAGCAGTACTTC.

CDR3 sequence: CASSQDTARNTIYF. The CDR3 nucleotides read TGTGCCAGCAGCCAAGATACAGCACGAAACACCATATATTTT. The chain joins TRBV4-2 to TRBJ1-3; no definite D call. This CDR3 is 14 amino acids long. The V gene lost 0 bases and the J gene lost 5 bases, with 8 bases spanning the gap. CDR1 and CDR2 (germline): LGHNA, YNFKEQ.

The chain couples TRBV9 to TRBJ1-1; 12 nucleotides align to TRBD1. The ends lost 5 bases at V and 2 bases at J; junction bases unmatched: 1. From germline, CDR1 is SGDLS and CDR2 YYNGEE. This CDR3 region has 14 residues. CDR3 nucleotide sequence: TGTGCCAGCAGGGGGACAGGGGGCAACACTGAAGCTTTCTTT. This translates into CASRGTGGNTEAFF.

The chain combines TRBV7-2 with TRBJ2-1; 10 positions agree with TRBD1. Trimming at V came to 4 bases and at J to 9 bases, leaving 9 bases not matched to a gene. The CDR3 is 15 residues long. Looked up from germline, CDR1 is SGHTA and CDR2 is FQGNSA. The CDR3 sequence: CASSSRTGGYGEQFF. The CDR3 DNA follows: TGTGCCAGCAGCTCCAGGACAGGGGGGTATGGTGAGCAGTTCTTC. Filled out from reference TRBV7-2 and TRBJ2-1, the complete variable domain reads GAGVSQSPSNKVTEKGKDVELRCDPISGHTALYWYRQSLGQGLEFLIYFQGNSAPDKSGLPSDRFSAERTGGSVSTLTIQRTQQEDSAVYLCASSSRTGGYGEQFFGPGTRLTVL.

The gene calls are TRBV2 and TRBJ2-2; a weak D match, TRBD1 (5 bases). Trimming cost V 4 bases and J 5 bases, with 14 bases left between them. The length of the CDR3 is 15 residues. Germline V CDR1 and CDR2: SNHLY, FYNNEI. CDR3 in amino acids: CASSGAGLGTGELFF. For the CDR3, the DNA is TGTGCCAGCAGTGGGGCAGGGCTTGGAACCGGGGAGCTGTTTTTT. The entire variable domain, with the rest obtained from reference TRBV2 and TRBJ2-2, is as follows: EPEVTQTPSHQVTQMGQEVILRCVPISNHLYFYWYRQILGQKVEFLVSFYNNEISEKSEIFDDQFSVERPDGSNFTLKIRSTKLEDSAMYFCASSGAGLGTGELFFGEGSRLTVL.

The rearrangement links TRBV20-1 to TRBJ1-1; D remains unclear. Germline lookup yields CDR1 DFQATT and CDR2 SNEGSKA (reference sequence). Trimming removed 3 bases from V and 2 bases from J, with 10 bases in between. This CDR3 has 13 residues. The CDR3 DNA sequence: TGCAGTGCTAGTCAGGTTGCCAACACTGAAGCTTTCTTT. Protein sequence: CSASQVANTEAFF.

The V gene is TRBV3-1 (or the pseudogene TRBV3-2), the J gene TRBJ2-5; the match to TRBD1 covers 10 bases. The V segment lost 4 bases and the J segment 2 bases; nucleotides outside the gene matches: 7. This CDR3 contains 16 residues. CDR1 LGHDT and CDR2 YNNKEL come from the germline V gene (reference sequence). In nucleotides, the CDR3 is TGTGCCAGCAGCCTACGGACAGGGGGTTTACAAGAGACCCAGTACTTC. It is translated as CASSLRTGGLQETQYF.

The CDR3 loop reads CASSVRDSNSYEQYF. CDR3 bases: TGTGCCAGCAGCGTAAGGGACAGTAACTCCTACGAGCAGTACTTC. V gene TRBV9 combines with J gene TRBJ2-7; 7 bases are a match to TRBD1. The CDR3 has 15 residues. Germline V gene data show CDR1 as SGDLS and CDR2 as YYNGEE. The V segment lost 1 base and the J segment 0 bases; nucleotides outside the gene matches: 4.

The chain couples TRBV4-1 to TRBJ1-2; TRBD1 matches 10 bases. Germline assignment: CDR1 MGHRA and CDR2 YSYEKL. Germline trimming cut 4 bases from V and 3 bases from J; bases unmatched to any gene: 8. The CDR3 has 16 residues. In nucleotides, the CDR3 is TGCGCCAGCAGCCTCACCGGGACAGGGGATTACTATGGCTACACCTTC. Protein: CASSLTGTGDYYGYTF.

The chain employs TRBV7-9 and TRBJ2-3; no firm D call. Between the trimmed V and J ends, which lost 3 bases and 5 bases, there was a span of 6 bases. The CDR3 length is 12 residues. Germline V gives CDR1 SEHNR, CDR2 FQNEAQ (reference sequence). CDR3 amino acids: CASSFPLDTQYF. The CDR3 coding sequence is TGTGCCAGCAGCTTCCCTTTAGATACGCAGTATTTT.

This clone was recorded only once. The chain links TRBV7-6 to TRBJ2-2; TRBD2 aligns across 9 bases. V shed 7 bases and J 5 bases; nucleotides not matched to a gene: 8. Germline assignment: CDR1 SGHVS and CDR2 FNYEAQ. The CDR3 extends over 15 amino acids. CDR3 protein: CASTPLAGGTGELFF. CDR3 in DNA: TGTGCCAGCACCCCCCTGGCGGGGGGGACCGGGGAGCTGTTTTTT.

The rearrangement joins TRBV10-3 to TRBJ1-6; D gene ambiguous. CDR1 ENHRY and CDR2 SYGVKD come from the germline V gene. This CDR3 region has 16 residues. Trimming stripped 0 bases from V and 7 bases from J, with 13 bases between. CDR3 sequence reads: CAISESLGKGNSPLHF. CDR3 in DNA: TGTGCCATCAGTGAGTCGCTAGGGAAAGGGAATTCACCCCTCCACTTT.

The CDR3 DNA reads as TGCGCCAGCAGCTTTAAAGGGCAGGAGAAAAGAAACTATGGCTACACCTTC. It is translated as CASSFKGQEKRNYGYTF. This chain connects TRBV5-1 to TRBJ1-2; D is unclear. V was pared by 2 bases and J by 2 bases, with 19 bases between. Germline V gene data show CDR1 as SGHRS and CDR2 as YFSETQ. This CDR3 spans 17 amino acids. The variable domain in full, completed from reference TRBV5-1 and TRBJ1-2, reads KAGVTQTPRYLIKTRGQQVTLSCSPISGHRSVSWYQQTPGQGLQFLFEYFSETQRNKGNFPGRFSGRQFSNSRSEMNVSTLELGDSALYLCASSFKGQEKRNYGYTFGSGTRLTVV.

The chain employs TRBV19 and TRBJ2-2; TRBD1 aligns across 8 bases. This CDR3 contains 17 residues. Per germline, CDR1 LNHDA and CDR2 SQIVND (reference sequence). V lost 3 bases and J lost 4; bases outside the gene matches: 10. The CDR3 loop is CASSMGQAASGTGELFF. As DNA, the CDR3 is TGTGCCAGTAGTATGGGACAGGCCGCGTCCGGCACCGGGGAGCTGTTTTTT.

The rearrangement links TRBV9 to TRBJ1-3; D remains unclear. The CDR3 is made up of 14 amino acids. Per the germline V gene, CDR1 is SGDLS and CDR2 is YYNGEE. V lost 4 bases to trimming and J lost 2 bases, with 10 bases between them. The CDR3 is CASSPRTTGNTIYF. The DNA of the CDR3 is TGTGCCAGCAGCCCTCGGACTACTGGAAACACCATATATTTT. Looking up the rest from reference TRBV9 and TRBJ1-3 gives the full variable domain: DSGVTQTPKHLITATGQRVTLRCSPRSGDLSVYWYQQSLDQGLQFLIQYYNGEERAKGNILERFSAQQFPDLHSELNLSSLELGDSALYFCASSPRTTGNTIYFGEGSWLTVV.

CDR3 sequence (DNA): TGTGCCAGCAGGGGCCGGACAGCTAGACACACTGAAGCTTTCTTT. It codes for CASRGRTARHTEAFF. The rearrangement links TRBV6-5 to TRBJ1-1; D is possibly TRBD1 (6 bases). V was pared by 6 bases and J by 3 bases, with 17 bases between. The CDR3 loop spans 15 amino acids. Germline V gene lookup returns CDR1 MNHEY and CDR2 SVGAGI.